The rows below give T cell receptor beta chains drawn from one sample of a study of blood T cell repertoires in COVID-19. The table came from immunoSEQ multiplex PCR; TCRdb's copy has only in-frame clones and leaves some out. The table includes more than 85,000 clones, 76% detected once. The material sequenced was peripheral blood. The receptors were gathered from a woman older than 75 with acute or convalescent COVID-19. The conserved cysteine and the conserved F or W are not part of the CDR3 here. For some rows the clone size is stated as once, few or many, or as a class when expanded; others skip it.

>.|TRBV18|TRBJ1-4
ASSPSTGAKEKLF
>.|TRBV4-1|TRBJ2-2
ASRGANTGELF
>.|TRBV9|TRBJ2-7
ASSVGRGPYYEQY
>few|TRBV28|TRBJ2-3
ASSNAEGAETDTQY
>.|TRBV7-8|TRBJ2-5
ASSAGTSEQTQY
>.|TRBV4-1|TRBJ2-2
ASSQERGFGLF
>.|TRBV29-1|TRBJ1-1
SVDGLGGDNTEAF
>.|TRBV7-9|TRBJ2-7
ASSLSTGVSYEQY
>.|TRBV3-1/TRBV3-2|TRBJ1-1
ASSQGARGTEAF
>.|TRBV5-4|TRBJ2-1
ASSSLAENYNEQF
>.|TRBV7-2|TRBJ2-5
ASSLLSDQETQY
>.|TRBV7-2|TRBJ2-7
ASSFTYEQY
>.|TRBV6-5|TRBJ2-3
ASNGGTDTQY
>.|TRBV7-9|TRBJ2-7
ASSPSGGHVVQY
>.|TRBV4-1|TRBJ2-3
ASSQPTRAGGPSTDTQY
>few|TRBV6-2/TRBV6-3|TRBJ2-2
ASSYPSGGVNTGELF
>.|TRBV27|TRBJ2-5
ASSLSLRGLAGWETQY
>.|TRBV10-2|TRBJ2-7
ARKPGRGYEQY
>.|TRBV19|TRBJ2-1
ASSDRLAGGAEQF
>.|TRBV7-9|TRBJ2-6
ASSFSRGIGANVLT
>.|TRBV6-5|TRBJ1-4
ASSPGGTNEKLF
>once|TRBV11-2|TRBJ1-3
ASSLPRGGVSSGNTIY
>.|TRBV10-3|TRBJ2-1
AISDSGLAGYNEQF
>.|TRBV11-2|TRBJ1-2
ASSLAGGYGYT
>.|TRBV6-2/TRBV6-3|TRBJ1-5
ASSFLTGNQPQH
>once|TRBV12-3/TRBV12-4|TRBJ1-1
ASTRYGGSEAF
>.|TRBV7-2|TRBJ2-5
ASSFLQRVQETQY
>.|TRBV18|TRBJ1-2
ASSPNSGRLGDYT
>.|TRBV19|TRBJ1-2
ASIEHPNRGYGYT
>few|TRBV6-1|TRBJ2-1
ASGGTSGGLVYNEQF
>.|TRBV12-3/TRBV12-4|TRBJ1-3
ASNRRRDTIY
>.|TRBV6-1|TRBJ1-4
ASSEALGWFNEKLF
>medium-sized|TRBV30|TRBJ1-2
AWNRDRPYGYT
>once|TRBV5-1|TRBJ1-1
ASSFRIGRGQYDTEAF
>.|TRBV4-2|TRBJ1-5
ASSQEGQGINQPQH
>.|TRBV4-3|TRBJ1-2
ASSQDRTGLIYNYGYT
>.|TRBV5-1|TRBJ2-2
ASSVQNTGELF
>.|TRBV7-8|TRBJ1-1
ASSPHGRYTEAF
>.|TRBV29-1|TRBJ1-4
SVRLQEINEKLF
>.|TRBV5-1|TRBJ2-3
ASSLGGNERGVEDTQY
>.|TRBV4-1|TRBJ2-2
ASSQTLAGVNTGELF
>.|TRBV18|TRBJ1-2
ASSPRDTGAGSYT
>.|TRBV6-5|TRBJ1-1
ASSSYRNTEAF
>few|TRBV6-4|TRBJ2-1
ASNYPRQGNEQF
>.|TRBV19|TRBJ1-6
ASSHREFSPLH
>.|TRBV28|TRBJ1-2
ASSIIARAGYT
>.|TRBV9|TRBJ2-2
ASSGRDRGWDTGELF
>.|TRBV7-2|TRBJ2-3
ASSLGGTSGGDTQY
>.|TRBV19|TRBJ2-2
ARLAGNTGELF
>.|TRBV3-1/TRBV3-2|TRBJ2-1
ASSRTSGGSYNEQF
>.|TRBV27|TRBJ2-5
ASWTGVETQY
>.|TRBV5-6|TRBJ1-2
ASSPPVSLYGYT
>.|TRBV4-1|TRBJ2-5
ASSQDQMRTGLEETQY
>.|TRBV7-2|TRBJ1-1
ASSLGPSGNTEAF
>once|TRBV12-3/TRBV12-4|TRBJ2-7
ASSLSVYEQY